The rows below give T cell receptor beta chains drawn from one sample of a study of molecular identifiers for immune sequencing clone quantification. TCRdb passed the PCR reads through MiXCR, listing each CDR3 protein once. The sample lists a few hundred thousand distinct CDR3 sequences; 20% to 25% were seen once. The sequenced material came from naive CD8+ T cells from blood, with Jurkat cell RNA spiked in. The receptors were gathered from a human donor in good health. Some libraries in this study had Jurkat cell RNA spiked in. Each CDR3 is given with its conserved first and last residue. A D gene is named only where the DNA matches it firmly. Size is stated for part of the rows, as once, few or many counts, or as a class when the clone is expanded.

j_gene: TRBJ2-4; d_gene: -; abundance: many; v_gene: TRBV28; CDR3nt: TGTGCCAGCAATCAACAACAGACACCAACGCGAGGGGCCAAAAACATTCAGTACTTC; CDR3aa: CASNQQQTPTRGAKNIQYF
j_gene: TRBJ1-4; d_gene: -; abundance: few; v_gene: TRBV7-9; CDR3nt: TGTGCCAGCAGCTCGGCCCCGCGGGGGGTTGAAGAAAAACTGTTTTTT; CDR3aa: CASSSAPRGVEEKLFF
j_gene: TRBJ2-7; d_gene: TRBD2; abundance: -; v_gene: TRBV2; CDR3nt: TGTGCCAGCAGTGAATACAGGACTAGCGTTCTACAGTACTTC; CDR3aa: CASSEYRTSVLQYF
j_gene: TRBJ2-1; d_gene: -; abundance: -; v_gene: TRBV11-2; CDR3nt: TGTGCCAGCAGCCAGACCTTCTCCTACAATGAGCAGTTCTTC; CDR3aa: CASSQTFSYNEQFF
j_gene: TRBJ2-5; d_gene: -; abundance: -; v_gene: TRBV13; CDR3nt: TGTGCCAGCAGCCGAGTGCAGACGACAGAATTAATTCAAGAGACCCAGTACTTC; CDR3aa: CASSRVQTTELIQETQYF
j_gene: TRBJ2-2; d_gene: -; abundance: few; v_gene: TRBV7-8; CDR3nt: TGTGCCAGCAGCTTAGCAACTCCCCTTGCCGGGGAGCTGTTTTTT; CDR3aa: CASSLATPLAGELFF
j_gene: TRBJ2-2; d_gene: TRBD2; abundance: -; v_gene: TRBV7-3; CDR3nt: TGTGCCAGCAGCTTAGGACTAGCGGGCTGGCAGAACACCGGGGAGCTGTTTTTT; CDR3aa: CASSLGLAGWQNTGELFF
j_gene: TRBJ2-5; d_gene: TRBD2; abundance: -; v_gene: TRBV2; CDR3nt: TGTGCCAGCAGTGAAGTTCAAGCGGGGGGCCGGGAAGAGACCCAGTACTTC; CDR3aa: CASSEVQAGGREETQYF
j_gene: TRBJ2-3; d_gene: TRBD2; abundance: many; v_gene: TRBV12-3/TRBV12-4; CDR3nt: TGTGCCAGCAGCAATTTCTGGGCGGGAGAGCTCACTGATACGCAGTATTTT; CDR3aa: CASSNFWAGELTDTQYF
j_gene: TRBJ1-2; d_gene: -; abundance: few; v_gene: TRBV12-3/TRBV12-4; CDR3nt: TGTGCCAGCAGTTTAGTCGGAGTGGACAGTCCTCCCGGCTACACCTTC; CDR3aa: CASSLVGVDSPPGYTF
j_gene: TRBJ2-2; d_gene: -; abundance: few; v_gene: TRBV20-1; CDR3nt: TGCAGTGCTAGCGACGAACACACCGGGGAGCTGTTTTTT; CDR3aa: CSASDEHTGELFF
j_gene: TRBJ2-7; d_gene: TRBD1; abundance: once; v_gene: TRBV27; CDR3nt: TGTGCCAGCCAGCGACAGGGTATCTACGAGCAGTACTTC; CDR3aa: CASQRQGIYEQYF
j_gene: TRBJ2-7; d_gene: -; abundance: many; v_gene: TRBV7-9; CDR3nt: TGTGCCAGCAGGGGGAACGAGCAGTACTTC; CDR3aa: CASRGNEQYF
j_gene: TRBJ2-1; d_gene: TRBD2; abundance: -; v_gene: TRBV27; CDR3nt: TGTGCCAGCAGTTTAATTGGGACTAGCGGGACCGATGAGCAGTTCTTC; CDR3aa: CASSLIGTSGTDEQFF
j_gene: TRBJ2-7; d_gene: -; abundance: many; v_gene: TRBV5-1; CDR3nt: TGCGCCAGCAGCCGGCAGGGGGGACCTTCCTACGAGCAGTACTTC; CDR3aa: CASSRQGGPSYEQYF
j_gene: TRBJ2-1; d_gene: -; abundance: -; v_gene: TRBV6-2/TRBV6-3; CDR3nt: TGTGCCAGCAGTTTTGAGATTGGCTCCTACAATGAGCAGTTCTTC; CDR3aa: CASSFEIGSYNEQFF
j_gene: TRBJ2-7; d_gene: -; abundance: -; v_gene: TRBV4-3; CDR3nt: TGCGCCAGCAGCCACCGTGGGGCGGGCGAGCAGTACTTC; CDR3aa: CASSHRGAGEQYF
j_gene: TRBJ2-7; d_gene: -; abundance: -; v_gene: TRBV19; CDR3nt: TGTGCCAGTAGCACAGGAACGTACTCCTACGAGCAGTACTTC; CDR3aa: CASSTGTYSYEQYF
j_gene: TRBJ1-5; d_gene: -; abundance: many; v_gene: TRBV7-8; CDR3nt: TGTGCCAGCAGCTTAGAACCCGCTTTTATGCCCCAGCATTTT; CDR3aa: CASSLEPAFMPQHF
j_gene: TRBJ2-3; d_gene: -; abundance: few; v_gene: TRBV18; CDR3nt: TGTGCCAGCTCACCCTCTACCCTTCCTGGCAGCAGCACAGATACGCAGTATTTT; CDR3aa: CASSPSTLPGSSTDTQYF
j_gene: TRBJ2-3; d_gene: -; abundance: few; v_gene: TRBV12-3/TRBV12-4; CDR3nt: TGTGCCAGCAGTTTAAGCGGATACGAGGACACAGATACGCAGTATTTT; CDR3aa: CASSLSGYEDTDTQYF
j_gene: TRBJ2-1; d_gene: -; abundance: many; v_gene: TRBV7-9; CDR3nt: TGTGCCAGCAGCTCCACTCCTAGCAATGAGCAGTTCTTC; CDR3aa: CASSSTPSNEQFF
j_gene: TRBJ2-1; d_gene: TRBD2; abundance: few; v_gene: TRBV11-2; CDR3nt: TGTGCCAGCAGCTTAGTTCCAGCGGGAGTATACAATGAGCAGTTCTTC; CDR3aa: CASSLVPAGVYNEQFF
j_gene: TRBJ2-3; d_gene: -; abundance: few; v_gene: TRBV27; CDR3nt: TGTGCCAGCACCCACGGAAGGGGTACAGATACGCAGTATTTT; CDR3aa: CASTHGRGTDTQYF
j_gene: TRBJ2-1; d_gene: TRBD2; abundance: -; v_gene: TRBV19; CDR3nt: TGTGCCAGTACCATCGGGGGAGGGCGTCGGGATGAGCAGTTCTTC; CDR3aa: CASTIGGGRRDEQFF
j_gene: TRBJ2-2; d_gene: -; abundance: -; v_gene: TRBV7-7; CDR3nt: TGTGCCAGCGGTGGACCACTCGCGAACACCGGGGAGCTGTTTTTT; CDR3aa: CASGGPLANTGELFF
j_gene: TRBJ2-1; d_gene: -; abundance: few; v_gene: TRBV11-2; CDR3nt: TGTGCCAGCAGCTTTCGCCGGGATGAGCAGTTCTTC; CDR3aa: CASSFRRDEQFF
j_gene: TRBJ2-7; d_gene: -; abundance: many; v_gene: TRBV7-9; CDR3nt: TGTGCCAGCAGCTTCCGGTCCTACGAGCAGTACTTC; CDR3aa: CASSFRSYEQYF
j_gene: TRBJ2-3; d_gene: TRBD1; abundance: many; v_gene: TRBV6-1; CDR3nt: TGTGCCAGCGAACAGGGGGCAACAGATACGCAGTATTTT; CDR3aa: CASEQGATDTQYF
j_gene: TRBJ2-1; d_gene: TRBD2; abundance: -; v_gene: TRBV20-1; CDR3nt: TGCAGTGCGCCGAATCTCCCGGGACTAGCGGGAGGGCCCGGGAATGAGCAGTTCTTC; CDR3aa: CSAPNLPGLAGGPGNEQFF
j_gene: TRBJ2-2; d_gene: -; abundance: -; v_gene: TRBV7-6; CDR3nt: TGTGCCAGCAGCCCAGGGGGGGGCGCGTACACCGGGGAGCTGGTTTTT; CDR3aa: CASSPGGGAYTGELVF
j_gene: TRBJ2-1; d_gene: TRBD1; abundance: few; v_gene: TRBV7-6; CDR3nt: TGTGCCAGCAGCTCAAGACAGGGGACCTACAATGAGCAGTTCTTC; CDR3aa: CASSSRQGTYNEQFF
j_gene: TRBJ2-7; d_gene: TRBD2; abundance: -; v_gene: TRBV30; CDR3nt: TGTGCCTGGTCGGGACTAGCGGATTACGAGCAGTACTTC; CDR3aa: CAWSGLADYEQYF
j_gene: TRBJ1-5; d_gene: TRBD1; abundance: -; v_gene: TRBV2; CDR3nt: TGTGCCAGCAGTGGGGTGGCGGAGGGGGCGGACAGGGGTAATCAGCCCCAGCATTTT; CDR3aa: CASSGVAEGADRGNQPQHF
j_gene: TRBJ2-1; d_gene: -; abundance: few; v_gene: TRBV12-3/TRBV12-4; CDR3nt: TGTGCCAGCAGTTTAGGGCCAGGGGTCAGGTTCTTC; CDR3aa: CASSLGPGVRFF
j_gene: TRBJ2-5; d_gene: -; abundance: -; v_gene: TRBV4-1; CDR3nt: TGCGCCAGCAGCCAGTCCCCTCAGGACATCTCAGAGACCCAGTACTTC; CDR3aa: CASSQSPQDISETQYF